The 27 T cell receptor beta chains given below trace back to one sample, sequenced in a study of T cells after yellow fever vaccination. TCRdb ran MiXCR on the 5' RACE reads and lists one entry per CDR3 protein. The repertoire consists of roughly 79,000 distinct CDR3 sequences, with more than 5.5% occurring once and the leading ten covering approximately 30%. Material: CD8+ T cells sorted from PBMCs, obtained 10 days after the first yellow fever vaccination. The receptors originated from a man between 18 and 29 years old who received the YFV17D yellow fever vaccine.

This clonotype was observed many times. V is TRBV29-1 and J is TRBJ1-1, with 7 bases that match TRBD1. Trimming removed 7 bases from V and 0 bases from J; junction bases left unmatched: 5. The CDR3 has 13 residues. Germline CDR1 and CDR2: SQVTM and ANQGSEA. As DNA, the CDR3 is TGCAGCGCATATGGGACAGTGAACACTGAAGCTTTCTTT. This encodes CSAYGTVNTEAFF.

This clonotype has at least ten counts. The chain uses TRBV5-1 and TRBJ2-7; 9 bases map to TRBD1. The germline CDR1 and CDR2 sequences are SGHRS and YFSETQ. This CDR3 region has 13 residues. J lost 6 bases, V lost 3 bases, and 4 bases had no gene match. The CDR3 region is CASSWGQGGEQYF. The DNA of the CDR3 is TGCGCCAGCAGCTGGGGACAGGGCGGCGAGCAGTACTTC.

This clonotype was seen many times. The chain carries TRBV20-1 and TRBJ2-7, with TRBD1 matching 7 bases. The CDR3 spans 14 residues. Germline-derived CDR1 and CDR2 are DFQATT and SNEGSKA (reference sequence). With 6 bases clipped from V and 0 bases from J, the junction kept 8 bases outside the gene matches. The CDR3 DNA reads TGCAGTGCCGCGGACAGGAAAAGCTCCTACGAGCAGTACGTC. Translating gives CSAADRKSSYEQYV.

This clonotype has more than one count but fewer than ten. The chain has TRBV11-3 and TRBJ2-1; tentatively, D is TRBD1 or TRBD2 (5 bases each). Trimming cost V 5 bases and J 7 bases, with 21 bases left between them. CDR3 length equals 16 residues. Germline CDR1 reads SGHNT; CDR2 reads YENEEA. CDR3 nucleotide sequence: TGTGCCAGCAGCGGAGCCCGGGACGGCCCTCGGAATGAGCAGTTCTTC. Amino acid sequence: CASSGARDGPRNEQFF.

With respect to this clonotype: Sequence at one end of the junction differs from germline and may be a read error. V and J are TRBV18 and TRBJ2-1, with 10 nucleotides matching TRBD2. The germline V gene encodes CDR1 KGHSH and CDR2 LQKENI. This CDR3 region has 17 residues. In DNA, the CDR3 is TGTGCCAGCACACCCCCCGGTAGCGGGGGGATTGGGAATGAGCAGTTCTTC. This encodes CASTPPGSGGIGNEQFF.

The rearrangement joins TRBV9 to TRBJ2-2; D is undetermined. Trimming left V 4 bases short and J 3 bases short, with 13 bases between. CDR3 length: 15 amino acids. Germline-derived CDR1 and CDR2 are SGDLS and YYNGEE. The CDR3 here is CASSPGVGYTGELFF. CDR3 nucleotides: TGTGCCAGCAGCCCTGGGGTAGGGTACACCGGGGAGCTGTTTTTT.

The sample holds many counts of this clonotype. The rearrangement uses TRBV27 and TRBJ1-1; a possible D gene is TRBD1 (5 bases). Germline V gene sequence: CDR1 MNHEY, CDR2 SMNVEV (reference sequence). V was clipped by 8 bases and J by 8 bases, with 15 bases between them. The CDR3 sequence is 12 residues long. Written as DNA, the CDR3 is TGTGCCAGCGGGACCAGCGCGCGAGAAGCTTTCTTT. Protein: CASGTSAREAFF.

This clonotype was recorded many times. The V call is TRBV7-9, the J call TRBJ2-1; tentative D call: TRBD2 (6 bases). This CDR3 contains 13 residues. V was shortened by 1 base and J by 8 bases, with 9 bases between the two germline ends. The germline V gene encodes CDR1 SEHNR and CDR2 FQNEAQ (reference sequence). The CDR3 nucleotides are TGTGCCAGCAGCTTAGTAACGGGGGATGAGCAGTTCTTC. This sequence encodes CASSLVTGDEQFF.

Many counts were recorded for this clonotype. The V gene is TRBV20-1, the J gene TRBJ2-3, with TRBD2 matching 14 bases. Germline V gene data show CDR1 as DFQATT and CDR2 as SNEGSKA (reference sequence). The length of the CDR3 is 22 residues. The trim removed 5 bases at V and 2 bases at J, leaving 24 bases unmatched. CDR3 sequence (DNA): TGCAGTGCTCCCCAAGGATGGGTTCCCCCCGGGACTAGCGGGGGAGACACAGATACGCAGTATTTT. Amino acids: CSAPQGWVPPGTSGGDTDTQYF.

On this clonotype: Being one base from a much bigger clone, this may be a read error. The chain joins TRBV6-2 or TRBV6-3 to TRBJ1-1; perhaps TRBD1 as D (6 bases). Germline loops: CDR1 MNHEY, CDR2 SVGEGT. This CDR3 is 12 amino acids long. The CDR3 sequence: CATTRGNTAAFF. CDR3 bases: TGTGCCACAACGAGGGGGAACACTGCAGCTTTCTTT.

This clonotype showed up many times. The chain combines TRBV4-2 with TRBJ2-7; TRBD1 matches 9 bases. Germline values: CDR1 LGHNA, CDR2 YNFKEQ. J lost 5 bases, V lost 1 base, and 6 bases had no gene match. The CDR3 contains 15 residues. CDR3 nucleotides: TGTGCCAGCAGCCAAGTAGGGACAGGGTTTCACGAGCAGTACGTC. Its protein product is CASSQVGTGFHEQYV.

The table lists this clonotype with many counts. The CDR3 DNA reads TGCGCCAGCAGCCACCAAGCGGGTCCGAGCACAGATACGCAGTATTTT. It translates to CASSHQAGPSTDTQYF. The chain couples TRBV4-1 to TRBJ2-3; maybe TRBD2 (6 bases). V was pared by 3 bases and J by 0 bases, with 13 bases between. Looked up from germline, CDR1 is MGHRA and CDR2 is YSYEKL. The CDR3 length is 16 residues.

The sample holds many counts of this clonotype. The CDR3 nucleotides are TGTGCCAGCAGCCCGAACTCAGGGTACGAGCAGTACGTC. Protein sequence: CASSPNSGYEQYV. The chain couples TRBV12-3 or TRBV12-4 to TRBJ2-7, with D maybe TRBD1 (5 bases). V was trimmed by 6 bases and J by 4 bases, leaving 13 bases between them. This CDR3 is 13 amino acids long.

This clonotype has a count of ten or more. The V and J genes are TRBV5-1 and TRBJ2-7; D ambiguous. This CDR3 contains 13 residues. CDR1 SGHRS and CDR2 YFSETQ come from the germline V gene. Trimming pared 0 bases from V and 3 bases from J, leaving 7 bases between. For the CDR3, the DNA is TGCGCCAGCAGCTTGGCCCCCAGCTACGAGCAGTACGTC. The encoded protein is CASSLAPSYEQYV.

This clonotype appeared many times. The gene calls are TRBV12-3 or TRBV12-4 and TRBJ2-5; TRBD2 might be the D (5 bases). This CDR3 spans 13 amino acids. The V end was cut by 5 bases, the J end by 5 bases, with 12 bases between. CDR3 sequence: CASSPLASETQYF. CDR3 in DNA: TGTGCCAGCAGTCCTCTAGCCTCGGAGACCCAGTACTTC.

As regards this clonotype: This sequence may be a read error, since a much larger clone differs from it by one base. V gene TRBV10-3 combines with J gene TRBJ2-1; D not resolved. Germline CDR1 reads ENHRY; CDR2 reads SYGVKD. The CDR3 sequence is 13 residues long. Between the trimmed V and J ends, which lost 7 bases and 6 bases, there was a span of 13 bases. CDR3 region: CAITDTLINEQFF. CDR3 DNA sequence: TGTGCCATCACTGATACATTAATCAATGAGCAGTTCTTC.

With regard to this clonotype: A much larger clone differs by one base, so this may be a read error. The chain combines TRBV27 with TRBJ1-1; D not certain. The germline gives CDR1 MNHEY, CDR2 SMNVEV (reference sequence). Trimming shortened V by 1 base and J by 4 bases, and 10 bases separated the two germline ends. The CDR3 extends over 14 amino acids. Written as DNA, the CDR3 is TGTGCCAGCAGTTTATTCCATGGGGTCACTGAAGCTTTCTTT. Translating it yields CASSLFHGVTEAFF.

This clonotype was observed a few times. The chain couples TRBV12-3 or TRBV12-4 to TRBJ1-1, with D hard to call. V was shortened by 0 bases and J by 7 bases, with 9 bases between the two germline ends. The CDR3 runs 13 residues. The CDR3: CASSLALSREAFF. The CDR3 DNA follows: TGTGCCAGCAGTTTAGCGCTTAGTCGTGAAGCTTTCTTT.

This sequence joins TRBV19 and TRBJ2-1; weak D call: TRBD2 (5 bases). The germline V gene has CDR1 LNHDA and CDR2 SQIVND (reference sequence). V lost 1 base to trimming and J lost 6 bases, with 13 bases between them. CDR3 length equals 15 residues. The CDR3 DNA reads TGTGCCAGTAGTATAGCGGGGATCGCAACCAATGAGCAGTTCTTC. Translation gives CASSIAGIATNEQFF.

This clonotype has ten or more counts. The CDR3 protein is CASSYRVRDQQETQYF. The DNA of the CDR3 is TGTGCCAGCAGCTACAGGGTGAGGGACCAACAAGAGACCCAGTACTTC. V is TRBV11-2 and J is TRBJ2-5, with D perhaps TRBD1 (6 bases). Trimming took 4 bases from V and 2 from J, leaving 17 bases between them. The germline CDR1 and CDR2 sequences are SGHAT and FQNNGV. The CDR3 loop spans 16 amino acids.

This clonotype was picked up many times. The chain combines TRBV18 with TRBJ2-5; D gene uncertain. This CDR3 region has 18 residues. The ends were cut back, 4 bases at V and 1 base at J, with 22 bases in the middle. Germline V gene sequence: CDR1 KGHSH, CDR2 LQKENI. CDR3 sequence reads: CASSREPQPSAAQETQYF. The CDR3 nucleotides read TGTGCCAGCTCACGGGAACCCCAGCCCAGCGCGGCCCAAGAGACCCAGTACTTC.

This clonotype was detected many times. This chain joins TRBV24-1 and TRBJ2-5; D perhaps matches TRBD2 (5 bases). V lost 1 base and J 3 bases, leaving 8 bases between the germline ends. CDR1 KGHDR and CDR2 SFDVKD come from the germline V gene. This CDR3 spans 14 amino acids. The CDR3 here is CATSDFRGEETQYF. DNA for the CDR3: TGTGCCACCAGTGATTTCCGGGGTGAAGAGACCCAGTACTTC.

In its sample, this clonotype was seen many times. This rearrangement joins TRBV4-1 to TRBJ2-5; 7 positions agree with TRBD1. Germline values: CDR1 MGHRA, CDR2 YSYEKL. This CDR3 comprises 17 residues. Germline trimming cut 3 bases from V and 1 base from J; bases unmatched to any gene: 11. Here the CDR3 DNA reads TGCGCCAGCAGCCAGGCCAAGCTGACAGGGATCCAAGAGACCCAGTACTTC. It specifies CASSQAKLTGIQETQYF.

The chain couples TRBV6-5 to TRBJ2-2; TRBD2 might be the D (6 bases). Germline CDR1 and CDR2: MNHEY and SVGAGI. Trimming took off 0 bases at V and 4 bases at J, with 12 bases between the two ends. The CDR3 length is 16 residues. The CDR3 DNA reads TGTGCCAGCAGTTACTCATCGCGGGGATTCACCGGGGAGCTGTTTTTT. This codes for CASSYSSRGFTGELFF.

This clonotype was detected only a few times. The chain is built from TRBV6-5 and TRBJ1-6; D gene ambiguous. The CDR3 contains 15 residues. Between the trimmed V and J ends, which lost 2 bases and 0 bases, there was a span of 5 bases. Germline CDR1 reads MNHEY; CDR2 reads SVGAGI. The CDR3 region has the DNA TGTGCCAGCAGTTACGGCAGCTCCTATAATTCACCCCTCCACTTT. It is translated as CASSYGSSYNSPLHF.

There are many counts of this clonotype. V usage is TRBV27 and J usage is TRBJ1-5, with D possibly matching TRBD1 (5 bases). The CDR3 length is 14 residues. Germline-derived CDR1 and CDR2 are MNHEY and SMNVEV (reference sequence). The V end was cut by 6 bases, the J end by 7 bases, with 16 bases between. CDR3 coding DNA: TGTGCCAGCAGCCACGGACAAATGGGCCAGCCCCAGCATTTT. It specifies CASSHGQMGQPQHF.

This clonotype was counted at least ten times. The chain couples TRBV7-8 to TRBJ1-5; 8 nucleotides align to TRBD1. The CDR3 has 15 amino acids. V lost 2 bases to trimming and J lost 4 bases; unmatched junction nucleotides: 4. Germline V gene lookup returns CDR1 SGHVS and CDR2 FQNEAQ. CDR3 sequence: CASSLPTGANQPQHF. The CDR3 DNA reads as TGTGCCAGCAGCTTACCGACAGGGGCTAATCAGCCCCAGCATTTT.